This entry concerns a single T cell receptor beta chain. Its specificity is not known. These data come from a study of T cell repertoires in cytomegalovirus infection. Study details: Matching HLA type, along with CMV infection, was indicated by public TCR beta signatures. Study observations and caveats: Dominating the ex vivo response were HLA-C-restricted CMV-specific TCR beta clonotypes.

TCRdb processed the reads anew with MiXCR; each CDR3 protein has one entry. The table shows under 450,000 distinct CDR3 sequences, with just under 35% occurring only once. From germline, CDR1 is MGHDK and CDR2 SYGVNS. With 6 bases clipped from V and 15 bases from J, the junction kept 16 bases outside the gene matches. The CDR3 sequence is 14 residues long. J is TRBJ2-1 and V is TRBV25-1; 8 bases match TRBD2. This TCR derives from a human donor in good health (CMV status not recorded). Some clones in this sample may be carry-over from other donors' samples. The sample in question was cultured PBMCs, obtained from culture after CMV antigen stimulation. The CDR3 protein is CASSSRGGRPPPFF. CDR3 DNA: TGTGCCAGCAGCTCTAGGGGCGGGAGGCCCCCCCCGTTCTTC.